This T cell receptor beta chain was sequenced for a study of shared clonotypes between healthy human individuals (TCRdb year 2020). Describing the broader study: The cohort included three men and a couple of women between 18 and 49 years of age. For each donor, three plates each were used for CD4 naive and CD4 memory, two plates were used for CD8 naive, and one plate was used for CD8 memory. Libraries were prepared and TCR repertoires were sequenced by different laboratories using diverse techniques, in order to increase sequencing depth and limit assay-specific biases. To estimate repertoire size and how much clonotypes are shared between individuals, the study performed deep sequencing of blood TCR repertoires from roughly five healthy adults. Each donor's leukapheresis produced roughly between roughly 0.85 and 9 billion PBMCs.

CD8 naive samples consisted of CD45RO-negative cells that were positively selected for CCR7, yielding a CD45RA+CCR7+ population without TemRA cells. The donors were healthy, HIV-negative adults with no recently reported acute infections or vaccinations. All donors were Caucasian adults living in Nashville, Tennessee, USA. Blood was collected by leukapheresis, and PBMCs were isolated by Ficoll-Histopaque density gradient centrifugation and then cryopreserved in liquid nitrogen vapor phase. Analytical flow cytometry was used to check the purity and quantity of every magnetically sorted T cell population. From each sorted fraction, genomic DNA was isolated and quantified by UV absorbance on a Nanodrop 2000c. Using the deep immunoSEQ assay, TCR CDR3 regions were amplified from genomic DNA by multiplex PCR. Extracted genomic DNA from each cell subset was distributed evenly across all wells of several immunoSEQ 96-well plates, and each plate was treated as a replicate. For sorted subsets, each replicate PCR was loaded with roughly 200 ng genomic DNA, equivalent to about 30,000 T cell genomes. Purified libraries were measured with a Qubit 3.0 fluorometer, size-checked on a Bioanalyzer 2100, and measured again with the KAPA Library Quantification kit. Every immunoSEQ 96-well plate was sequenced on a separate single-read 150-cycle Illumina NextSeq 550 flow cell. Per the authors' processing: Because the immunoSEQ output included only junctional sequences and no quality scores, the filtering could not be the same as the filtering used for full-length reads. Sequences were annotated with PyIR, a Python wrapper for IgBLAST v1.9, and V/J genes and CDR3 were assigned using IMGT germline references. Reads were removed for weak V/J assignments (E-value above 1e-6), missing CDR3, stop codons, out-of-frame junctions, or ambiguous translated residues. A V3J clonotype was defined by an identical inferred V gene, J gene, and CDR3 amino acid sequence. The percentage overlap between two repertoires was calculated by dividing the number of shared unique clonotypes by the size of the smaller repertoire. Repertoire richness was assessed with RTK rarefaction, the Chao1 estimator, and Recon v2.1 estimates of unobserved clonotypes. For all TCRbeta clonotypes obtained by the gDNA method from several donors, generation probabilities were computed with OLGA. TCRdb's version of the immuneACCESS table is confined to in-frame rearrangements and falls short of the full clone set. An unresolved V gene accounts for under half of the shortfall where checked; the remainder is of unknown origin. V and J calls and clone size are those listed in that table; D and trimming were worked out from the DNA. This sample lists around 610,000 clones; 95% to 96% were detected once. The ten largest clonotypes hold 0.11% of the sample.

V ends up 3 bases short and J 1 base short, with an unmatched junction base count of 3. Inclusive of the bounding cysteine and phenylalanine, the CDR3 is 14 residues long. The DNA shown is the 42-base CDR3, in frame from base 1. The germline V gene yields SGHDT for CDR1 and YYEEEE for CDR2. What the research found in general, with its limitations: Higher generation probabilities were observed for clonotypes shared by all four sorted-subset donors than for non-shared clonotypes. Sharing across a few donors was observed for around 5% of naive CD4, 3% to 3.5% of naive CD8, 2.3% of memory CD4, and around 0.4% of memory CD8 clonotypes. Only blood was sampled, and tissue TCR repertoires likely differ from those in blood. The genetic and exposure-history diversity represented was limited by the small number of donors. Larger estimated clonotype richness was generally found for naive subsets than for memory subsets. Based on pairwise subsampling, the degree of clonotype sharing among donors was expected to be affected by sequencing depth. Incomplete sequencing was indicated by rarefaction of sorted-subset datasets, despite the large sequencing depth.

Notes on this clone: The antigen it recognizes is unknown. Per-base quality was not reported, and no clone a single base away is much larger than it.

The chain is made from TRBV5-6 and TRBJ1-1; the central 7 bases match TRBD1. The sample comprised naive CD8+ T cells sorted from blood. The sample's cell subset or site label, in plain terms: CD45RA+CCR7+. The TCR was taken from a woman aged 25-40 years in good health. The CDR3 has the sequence CASSWGQSNTEAFF. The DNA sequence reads TGTGCCAGCAGCTGGGGACAGTCGAACACTGAAGCTTTCTTT.